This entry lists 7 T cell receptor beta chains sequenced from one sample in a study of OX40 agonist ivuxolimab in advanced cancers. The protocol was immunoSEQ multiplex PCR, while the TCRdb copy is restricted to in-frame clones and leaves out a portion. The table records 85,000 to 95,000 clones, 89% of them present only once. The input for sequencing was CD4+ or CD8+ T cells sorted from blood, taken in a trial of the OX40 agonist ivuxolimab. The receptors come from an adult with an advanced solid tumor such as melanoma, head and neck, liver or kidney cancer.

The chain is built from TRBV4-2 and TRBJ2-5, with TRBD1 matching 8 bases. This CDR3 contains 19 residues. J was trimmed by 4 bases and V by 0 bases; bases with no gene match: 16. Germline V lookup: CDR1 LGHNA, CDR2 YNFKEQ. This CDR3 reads CASSQDGWTGRSHGETQYF. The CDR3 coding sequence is TGTGCCAGCAGCCAAGATGGTTGGACAGGGAGGTCCCATGGAGAGACCCAGTACTTC.

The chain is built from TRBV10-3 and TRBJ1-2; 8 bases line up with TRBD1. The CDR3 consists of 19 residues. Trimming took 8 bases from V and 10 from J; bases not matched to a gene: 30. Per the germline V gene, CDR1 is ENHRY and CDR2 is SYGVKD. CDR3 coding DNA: TGTGCCATCCCAAGAGGGGAGTGGACAGGGAGGGGGAAATGGGGATTCTACACCTTC. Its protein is CAIPRGEWTGRGKWGFYTF.

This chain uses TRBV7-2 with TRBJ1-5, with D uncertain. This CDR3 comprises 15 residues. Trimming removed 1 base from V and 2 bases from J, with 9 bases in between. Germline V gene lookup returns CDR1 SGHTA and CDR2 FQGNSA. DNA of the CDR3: TGTGCCAGCAGCTTAGACAAAGTCGGCAATCAGCCCCAGCATTTT. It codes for CASSLDKVGNQPQHF.

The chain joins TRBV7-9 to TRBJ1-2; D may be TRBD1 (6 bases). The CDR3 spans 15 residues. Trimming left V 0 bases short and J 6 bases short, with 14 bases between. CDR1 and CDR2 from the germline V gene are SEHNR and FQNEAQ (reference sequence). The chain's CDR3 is CASSLAGQGMNGYTF. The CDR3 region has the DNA TGTGCCAGCAGCTTAGCAGGTCAGGGGATGAATGGCTACACCTTC.

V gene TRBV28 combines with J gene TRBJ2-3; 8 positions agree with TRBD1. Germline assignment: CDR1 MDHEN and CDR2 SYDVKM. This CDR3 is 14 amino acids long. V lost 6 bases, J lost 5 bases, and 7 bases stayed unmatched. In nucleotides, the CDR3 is TGTGCCAGCAGCCCCCCGGGACAGGAAGATACGCAGTATTTT. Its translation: CASSPPGQEDTQYF. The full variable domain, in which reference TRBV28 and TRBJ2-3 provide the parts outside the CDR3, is DVKVTQSSRYLVKRTGEKVFLECVQDMDHENMFWYRQDPGLGLRLIYFSYDVKMKEKGDIPEGYSVSREKKERFSLILESASTNQTSMYLCASSPPGQEDTQYFGPGTRLTVL.

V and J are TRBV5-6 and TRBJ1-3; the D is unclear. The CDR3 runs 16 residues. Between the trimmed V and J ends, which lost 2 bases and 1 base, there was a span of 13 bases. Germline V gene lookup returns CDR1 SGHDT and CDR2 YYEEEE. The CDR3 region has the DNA TGTGCCAGCAGCTTAAGGGAATTCGGGTCTGGAAACACCATATATTTT. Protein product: CASSLREFGSGNTIYF.

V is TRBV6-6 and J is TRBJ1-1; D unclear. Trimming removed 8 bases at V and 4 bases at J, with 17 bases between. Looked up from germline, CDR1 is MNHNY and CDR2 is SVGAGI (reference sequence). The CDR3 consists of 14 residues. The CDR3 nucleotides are TGTGCCAGCCGAATTGGGGATCTCGGCACTGAAGCTTTCTTT. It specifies CASRIGDLGTEAFF.